The clone carrying this TCR beta chain was observed a few times. Data came from immunoSEQ multiplex PCR; TCRdb stores just in-frame clones and leaves some out. The repertoire consists of under 250,000 clones, with roughly 84% occurring once and the leading ten covering 1.5% to 1.7%. This record comes from a study of blood T cell repertoires in COVID-19. V shed 5 bases and J 10 bases; nucleotides not matched to a gene: 9. This CDR3 has 13 residues. CDR1 MDHEN and CDR2 SYDVKM come from the germline V gene. The V and J genes are TRBV28 and TRBJ1-2, with TRBD1 matching over 8 bases. The sequenced material came from peripheral blood. The receptor's source is a woman between 35 and 50 years old who had recovered from COVID-19. The DNA for the CDR3 is TGTGCCAGCAGTCCCCGGGACAGGCCATTCTACACCTTC. The encoded protein is CASSPRDRPFYTF.